These 30 T cell receptor beta chains originate from one sample sequenced in a study of neurological immune-mediated disorders. Described time point: longitudinal time-point 2. TCRdb re-derived calls from the 5' RACE reads in MiXCR, one entry per CDR3 protein. The sample holds 70,000 to 95,000 distinct CDR3 sequences, about 13% seen once. Source material: PBMCs. The source is a female donor with HTLV-1-associated myelopathy (HAM/TSP).

This clonotype is a singleton in its sample. This chain joins TRBV7-2 and TRBJ2-7, with D tentatively TRBD1 (6 bases). V shed 3 bases and J shed 2 bases, with 11 bases lying between them. The germline CDR1 and CDR2 sequences are SGHTA and FQGNSA. The CDR3 is 14 amino acids. CDR3 in DNA: TGTGCCAGCAGCTTCCGGCAGGGGACCTACGAGCAGTACTTC. Translating it yields CASSFRQGTYEQYF. The variable domain in full, completed from reference TRBV7-2 and TRBJ2-7, reads GAGVSQSPSNKVTEKGKDVELRCDPISGHTALYWYRQSLGQGLEFLIYFQGNSAPDKSGLPSDRFSAERTGGSVSTLTIQRTQQEDSAVYLCASSFRQGTYEQYFGPGTRLTVT.

This clonotype was seen ten or more times. CDR3 loop: CAISESTDTQYF. CDR3 in DNA: TGTGCCATCAGTGAGAGCACAGATACGCAGTATTTT. The chain is built from TRBV10-3 and TRBJ2-3; D is unclear. From germline, CDR1 is ENHRY and CDR2 SYGVKD. This CDR3 spans 12 amino acids. The V and J ends lost 2 bases and 0 bases respectively, with 0 bases between them.

This clonotype has more than one count but fewer than ten. The chain's CDR3 is CATGAGSTDTQYF. CDR3 DNA sequence: TGTGCCACCGGGGCAGGGAGCACAGATACGCAGTATTTT. V usage is TRBV12-3 or TRBV12-4 and J usage is TRBJ2-3; either TRBD1 or TRBD2 may fit D (5 bases each). V lost 10 bases to trimming and J lost 0 bases, with 11 bases between them. This CDR3 comprises 13 residues.

Many counts were recorded for this clonotype. The chain links TRBV6-1 to TRBJ2-2; D possibly uses TRBD1 or TRBD2 (5 bases each). V dropped 2 bases and J dropped 5 bases, with 12 bases sitting between them. This CDR3 region has 15 residues. Germline V gene data show CDR1 as MNHNS and CDR2 as SASEGT. Here the CDR3 reads CASSEYGGGTGELFF. The CDR3 DNA sequence: TGTGCCAGCAGTGAATACGGTGGGGGAACCGGGGAGCTGTTTTTT.

Only a few counts were recorded for this clonotype. This rearrangement joins TRBV19 to TRBJ2-1; 7 bases align to TRBD1. There are 12 residues in the CDR3. V gave up 6 bases and J gave up 8 bases; unmatched junction bases: 4. Germline V gene data show CDR1 as LNHDA and CDR2 as SQIVND (reference sequence). The CDR3 loop is CASSDRVDEQFF. The CDR3 bases are TGTGCCAGTAGCGACAGGGTGGATGAGCAGTTCTTC.

This clonotype is labeled medium-sized. The genes are TRBV5-1 and TRBJ2-5; possible D gene TRBD1, 5 bases. In germline, CDR1 is SGHRS, CDR2 YFSETQ. V gave up 1 base and J gave up 1 base, with 11 bases separating them. CDR3 length: 15 amino acids. CDR3 in amino acids: CASSLQGGFQETQYF. CDR3 in DNA: TGCGCCAGCAGCTTGCAGGGCGGATTCCAAGAGACCCAGTACTTC.

This chain links TRBV5-1 with TRBJ2-3, with D unclear. Trimming shortened V by 0 bases and J by 0 bases, and 11 bases separated the two germline ends. The CDR3 sequence is 16 residues long. Germline assignment: CDR1 SGHRS and CDR2 YFSETQ. CDR3 bases: TGCGCCAGCAGCTTGGCAGTAGCCCTAAGCACAGATACGCAGTATTTT. Translation gives CASSLAVALSTDTQYF.

There are many counts of this clonotype. The chain links TRBV7-9 to TRBJ2-3, with a tentative D call TRBD1 (5 bases). CDR3 size: 15 residues. Germline assignment: CDR1 SEHNR and CDR2 FQNEAQ (reference sequence). V was pared by 3 bases and J by 2 bases, with 12 bases between. DNA of the CDR3: TGTGCCAGCAGCTTTTTGGGGCGCGACACAGATACGCAGTATTTT. Its protein product is CASSFLGRDTDTQYF.

This clonotype was observed many times. The germline gene is not matched at one end of the junction; a read error may be the cause. The chain recombines TRBV5-6 with TRBJ2-5, with D maybe TRBD1 (6 bases). The CDR3 consists of 14 residues. Germline V gives CDR1 SGHDT, CDR2 YYEEEE. Here the CDR3 reads CASNLAGVGETQYF. The CDR3, as DNA: TGTGCCAGCAACTTGGCAGGGGTGGGCGAGACCCAGTACTTC.

This clonotype appeared many times. This chain joins TRBV5-1 and TRBJ2-1; 7 bases line up with TRBD2. V dropped 7 bases and J dropped 0; count of bases not matched to a gene: 7. The CDR3 has 15 amino acids. The V gene's germline CDR1 is SGHRS and CDR2 YFSETQ. The CDR3 loop is CASGEGTISYNEQFF. CDR3 sequence (DNA): TGCGCCAGCGGGGAGGGGACGATCTCCTACAATGAGCAGTTCTTC. The full variable domain, completed using reference TRBV5-1 and TRBJ2-1, is KAGVTQTPRYLIKTRGQQVTLSCSPISGHRSVSWYQQTPGQGLQFLFEYFSETQRNKGNFPGRFSGRQFSNSRSEMNVSTLELGDSALYLCASGEGTISYNEQFFGPGTRLTVL.

This clonotype came up many times. The genes are TRBV4-1 and TRBJ1-5; the D gene is possibly TRBD1 (5 bases). The CDR3 is made up of 16 amino acids. The V end was cut by 3 bases, the J end by 11 bases, with 23 bases between. CDR1 MGHRA and CDR2 YSYEKL come from the germline V gene. The CDR3 sequence is CASSHAPRDVVRAQHF. CDR3 bases: TGCGCCAGCAGCCACGCACCCCGGGACGTGGTACGGGCCCAGCATTTT.

This clonotype came up many times. Here the CDR3 reads CASGRGSVTDTQYF. The CDR3 DNA reads as TGTGCCAGCGGCCGGGGGTCAGTAACAGATACGCAGTATTTT. The chain combines TRBV11-2 with TRBJ2-3, with D perhaps TRBD2 (6 bases). Trimming shortened V by 8 bases and J by 3 bases, and 15 bases separated the two germline ends. The CDR3 runs to 14 residues. Germline-derived CDR1 and CDR2 are SGHAT and FQNNGV.

This clonotype was counted at least ten times. The chain links TRBV4-1 to TRBJ1-6; a possible D gene is TRBD1 (6 bases). Germline V lookup: CDR1 MGHRA, CDR2 YSYEKL. The CDR3 sequence is 16 residues long. V lost 6 bases, J lost 0 bases, and 12 bases lay in between. The DNA for the CDR3 is TGCGCCAGCAGGTACTTACAGGGCTCCTATAATTCACCCCTCCACTTT. This gives the protein CASRYLQGSYNSPLHF.

This clonotype was observed at least ten times. This chain uses TRBV6-6 with TRBJ2-5; 7 bases are a match to TRBD2. The CDR3 extends over 14 amino acids. V lost 7 bases to trimming and J lost 1 base; unmatched junction nucleotides: 6. Per germline, CDR1 MNHNY and CDR2 SVGAGI (reference sequence). The CDR3 bases are TGTGCCAGCAACCCTAGCGGCCGCCAAGAGACCCAGTACTTC. This encodes CASNPSGRQETQYF.

This clonotype was counted many times. J is TRBJ2-5 and V is TRBV6-5; D remains ambiguous. The length of the CDR3 is 13 residues. CDR1 and CDR2 (germline): MNHEY, SVGAGI. Trimming pared 7 bases from V and 1 base from J, leaving 10 bases between. In DNA form, the CDR3 reads TGTGCCAGCAAAAATTCGGGCCAAGAGACCCAGTACTTC. This encodes CASKNSGQETQYF.

This clonotype was counted a few times. V is TRBV18 and J is TRBJ2-7; D possibly corresponds to TRBD1 (7 bases). Germline V gene sequence: CDR1 KGHSH, CDR2 LQKENI. V shed 3 bases and J shed 2 bases, with 17 bases lying between them. This CDR3 region has 16 residues. CDR3 amino acids: CASSPFPEGATYEQYF. The CDR3 nucleotides are TGTGCCAGCTCACCGTTTCCGGAGGGGGCAACCTACGAGCAGTACTTC.

This chain uses TRBV21-1 with TRBJ2-1. TRBV21-1 is a documented pseudogene. The length of the CDR3 is 13 residues. Here the CDR3 DNA reads TGTGCCAGCTTTCTCGGGGTGGAAGGGGAGGAGCTCTTC. Encoded protein: CASFLGVEGEELF.

The chain couples TRBV12-3 or TRBV12-4 to TRBJ2-7, with 8 bases lining up with TRBD2. V lost 1 base and J lost 5; bases outside the gene matches: 10. The CDR3 covers 16 residues. The chain's CDR3 is CASSLGAGGRSDEQYF. Here the CDR3 DNA reads TGTGCCAGCAGTTTAGGCGCGGGGGGCCGCTCGGACGAGCAGTACTTC.

This clonotype was picked up many times. The chain links TRBV7-3 to TRBJ2-6; maybe TRBD1 (6 bases). The V gene lost 3 bases and the J gene lost 2 bases, with 8 bases spanning the gap. This CDR3 has 15 residues. CDR1 SGHTA and CDR2 FQGTGA come from the germline V gene. The CDR3: CASSLTGPGANVLTF. CDR3 bases: TGTGCCAGCAGCTTGACAGGCCCTGGGGCCAACGTCCTGACTTTC.

This clonotype has ten or more counts. V gene TRBV4-1 combines with J gene TRBJ1-5, with D tentatively TRBD1 (5 bases). Germline values: CDR1 MGHRA, CDR2 YSYEKL. This CDR3 contains 15 residues. With 0 bases removed from V and 6 bases from J, the gap between germline ends came to 12 bases. CDR3 sequence reads: CASSQEGGMSQPQHF. The CDR3 DNA reads TGCGCCAGCAGCCAAGAGGGGGGGATGAGTCAGCCCCAGCATTTT.

This clonotype was seen many times. The J gene is TRBJ2-4, the V gene TRBV28; 9 bases map to TRBD1. Per germline, CDR1 MDHEN and CDR2 SYDVKM. The length of the CDR3 is 16 residues. The V segment lost 2 bases and the J segment 2 bases; nucleotides outside the gene matches: 4. CDR3 in DNA: TGTGCCAGCAGTTTACACAGGGGGCGGTCCAAAAACATTCAGTACTTC. The encoded protein is CASSLHRGRSKNIQYF. Supplemented by reference TRBV28 and TRBJ2-4, the full variable domain reads DVKVTQSSRYLVKRTGEKVFLECVQDMDHENMFWYRQDPGLGLRLIYFSYDVKMKEKGDIPEGYSVSREKKERFSLILESASTNQTSMYLCASSLHRGRSKNIQYFGAGTRLSVL.

CDR3 sequence: CATSDLRAGAYNEQFF. CDR3 DNA sequence: TGTGCCACCAGTGATTTAAGGGCGGGGGCCTACAATGAGCAGTTCTTC. The chain carries TRBV24-1 and TRBJ2-1; 7 bases agree with TRBD2. The germline CDR1 and CDR2 sequences are KGHDR and SFDVKD. The CDR3 is made up of 16 amino acids. With 1 base clipped from V and 2 bases from J, the junction kept 4 bases outside the gene matches.

The chain has TRBV6-5 and TRBJ2-7; 8 nucleotides line up with TRBD2. Germline V gene sequence: CDR1 MNHEY, CDR2 SVGAGI. The junction had 6 bases not matched to a gene; V was cut back by 0 bases and J by 5 bases. The CDR3 totals 15 residues. The DNA of the CDR3 is TGTGCCAGCAGTTACTCCGGGGGGGCCCCCCACGAGCAGTACTTC. Protein sequence: CASSYSGGAPHEQYF.

Turning to this clonotype: A read error may produce the germline difference seen at one junction end. V is TRBV2 and J is TRBJ2-7, with a weak D call TRBD2 (7 bases). The CDR3 spans 14 residues. Germline V gives CDR1 SNHLY, CDR2 FYNNEI. The DNA for the CDR3 is TGTGCAAGCAGTGAGGAGGGGGGGTCCTACGAGCAGTACTTC. The encoded protein is CASSEEGGSYEQYF.

This clonotype came up many times. J is TRBJ1-4 and V is TRBV5-1, with 7 nucleotides matching TRBD1. Germline CDR1 SGHRS, CDR2 YFSETQ. This CDR3 spans 13 amino acids. With 4 bases clipped from V and 6 bases from J, the junction kept 3 bases outside the gene matches. CDR3 coding DNA: TGCGCCAGCAGCCACGACAGGGATGAAAAACTGTTTTTT. Protein sequence: CASSHDRDEKLFF.

In this sample, this clonotype turned up many times. This chain links TRBV5-1 with TRBJ2-5, with TRBD1 identical over 7 bases. The CDR3 runs to 14 residues. Germline-derived CDR1 and CDR2 are SGHRS and YFSETQ. V shed 4 bases and J 5 bases; nucleotides not matched to a gene: 8. The CDR3: CASSTGTAEETQYF. CDR3 in DNA: TGCGCCAGCAGCACGGGGACAGCAGAGGAGACCCAGTACTTC.

Of note for this clonotype: A much larger clone lies one base from this, so it may be a read error. The rearrangement links TRBV2 to TRBJ2-7; 10 nucleotides match TRBD1. This CDR3 has 13 amino acids. V lost 8 bases, J lost 9 bases, and 10 bases stayed unmatched. In germline, CDR1 is SNHLY, CDR2 FYNNEI. The CDR3, as DNA: TGTGCCAGCTCCGGGACAGGGGATCAGGTGCAGTACTTC. Its protein is CASSGTGDQVQYF.

This clonotype was counted once. A much more abundant neighbour one base away suggests this may be a read error. The gene calls are TRBV5-1 and TRBJ2-5; D is ambiguous. The V end was cut by 0 bases, the J end by 5 bases, with 17 bases between. CDR3 length: 16 amino acids. CDR1 and CDR2 from the germline V gene are SGHRS and YFSETQ. CDR3 amino acids: CASSLGPRVEVETQYF. In DNA, the CDR3 is TGCGCCAGCAGCTTGGGTCCCCGGGTAGAAGTGGAGACCCAGTACTTC. Full variable domain (rest looked up from reference TRBV5-1 and TRBJ2-5): KAGVTQTPRYLIKTRGQQVTLSCSPISGHRSVSWYQQTPGQGLQFLFEYFSETQRNKGNFPGRFSGRQFSNSRSEMNVSTLELGDSALYLCASSLGPRVEVETQYFGPGTRLLVL.

About this clonotype: A much larger clone differs from this one at a single base, so this may be a read error. This rearrangement joins TRBV4-2 to TRBJ1-1; no clear D. The CDR3 has 12 amino acids. V was clipped by 1 base and J by 8 bases, with 8 bases between them. CDR1 is LGHNA and CDR2 is YNFKEQ in the germline V gene. CDR3 protein: CASSQACLEAFF. The CDR3 DNA is TGTGCCAGCAGCCAAGCTTGTCTAGAAGCTTTCTTT.

This clonotype was picked up many times. An end of the junction differs from the germline gene, which may be a read error. The V and J genes are TRBV15 and TRBJ2-1, with 8 bases lining up with TRBD1. Germline V CDR1 and CDR2: LNHNV, YYDKDF (reference sequence). The CDR3 is 14 residues long. The CDR3 sequence is CATSPIQGDNEQFF. The CDR3 region has the DNA TGTGCTACCAGCCCTATACAGGGGGACAATGAGCAGTTCTTC.